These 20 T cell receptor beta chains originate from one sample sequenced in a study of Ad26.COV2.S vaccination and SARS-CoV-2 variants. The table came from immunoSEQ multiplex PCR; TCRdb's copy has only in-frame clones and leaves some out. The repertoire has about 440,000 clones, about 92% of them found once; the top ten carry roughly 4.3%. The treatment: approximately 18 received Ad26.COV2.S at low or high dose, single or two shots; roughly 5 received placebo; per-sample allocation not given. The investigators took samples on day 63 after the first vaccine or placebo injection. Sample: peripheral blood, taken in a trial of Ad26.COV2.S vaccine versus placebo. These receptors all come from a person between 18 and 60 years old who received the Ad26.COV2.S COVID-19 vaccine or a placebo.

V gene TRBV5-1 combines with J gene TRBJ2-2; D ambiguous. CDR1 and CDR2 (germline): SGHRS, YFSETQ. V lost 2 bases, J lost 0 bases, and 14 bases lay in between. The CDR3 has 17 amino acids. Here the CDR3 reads CASSFPFQPSNTGELFF. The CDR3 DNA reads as TGCGCCAGCAGCTTTCCGTTCCAACCCTCGAACACCGGGGAGCTGTTTTTT.

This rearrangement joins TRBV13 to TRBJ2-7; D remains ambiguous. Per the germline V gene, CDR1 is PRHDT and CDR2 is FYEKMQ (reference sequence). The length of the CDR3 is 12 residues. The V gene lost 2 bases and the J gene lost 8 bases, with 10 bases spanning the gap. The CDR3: CASSLSQYQQYF. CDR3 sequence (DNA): TGTGCCAGCAGCTTATCCCAGTACCAGCAGTACTTC.

CDR3 region: CASSNRGSSMTDTQYF. The CDR3 DNA reads TGTGCCAGTTCGAACCGGGGTAGCAGCATGACAGATACGCAGTATTTT. The rearrangement links TRBV5-4 to TRBJ2-3; a weak D match, TRBD2 (5 bases). CDR1 and CDR2 (germline): SGHNT, YYREEE (reference sequence). This CDR3 has 16 amino acids. Trimming cost V 8 bases and J 3 bases, with 22 bases left between them.

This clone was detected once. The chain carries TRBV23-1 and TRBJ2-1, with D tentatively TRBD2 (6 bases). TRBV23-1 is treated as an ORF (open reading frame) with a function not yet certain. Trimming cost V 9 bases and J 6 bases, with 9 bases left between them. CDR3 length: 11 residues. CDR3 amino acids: CARGLSNEQFF. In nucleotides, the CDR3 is TGCGCCAGGGGACTGTCCAATGAGCAGTTCTTC.

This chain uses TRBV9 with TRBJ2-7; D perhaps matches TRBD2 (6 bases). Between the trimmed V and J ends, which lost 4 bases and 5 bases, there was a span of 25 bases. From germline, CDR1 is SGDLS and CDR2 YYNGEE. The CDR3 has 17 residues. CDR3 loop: CASSLTERGAGFDEQYF. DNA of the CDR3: TGTGCCAGCAGCCTGACAGAAAGGGGAGCGGGTTTCGACGAGCAGTACTTC.

The CDR3 reads CASSPPRAGGRNEQFF. As DNA, the CDR3 is TGTGCCAGCTCACCACCAAGAGCGGGAGGTAGGAATGAGCAGTTCTTC. This chain connects TRBV18 to TRBJ2-1; 9 bases line up with TRBD2. V lost 0 bases to trimming and J lost 7 bases; unmatched junction nucleotides: 7. Germline V gives CDR1 KGHSH, CDR2 LQKENI. The length of the CDR3 is 16 residues.

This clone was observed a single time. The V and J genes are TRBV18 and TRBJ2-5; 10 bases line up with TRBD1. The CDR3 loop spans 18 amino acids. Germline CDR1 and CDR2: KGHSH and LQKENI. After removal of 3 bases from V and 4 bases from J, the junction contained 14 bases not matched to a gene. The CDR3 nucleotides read TGTGCCAGCTCACCCGATGACAGGGGGCCGCCCCGAATAGAGACCCAGTACTTC. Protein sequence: CASSPDDRGPPRIETQYF.

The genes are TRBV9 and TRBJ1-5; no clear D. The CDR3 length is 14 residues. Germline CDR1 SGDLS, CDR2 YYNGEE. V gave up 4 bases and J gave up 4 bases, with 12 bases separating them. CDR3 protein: CASSFGRENQPQHF. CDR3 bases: TGTGCCAGCAGCTTCGGACGTGAGAATCAGCCCCAGCATTTT.

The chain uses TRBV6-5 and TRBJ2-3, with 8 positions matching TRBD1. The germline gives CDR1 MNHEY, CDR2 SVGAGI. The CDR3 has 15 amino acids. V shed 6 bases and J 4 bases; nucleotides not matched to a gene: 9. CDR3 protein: CASSLPGQGADTQYF. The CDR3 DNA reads TGTGCCAGCAGCCTCCCCGGACAGGGCGCAGATACGCAGTATTTT.

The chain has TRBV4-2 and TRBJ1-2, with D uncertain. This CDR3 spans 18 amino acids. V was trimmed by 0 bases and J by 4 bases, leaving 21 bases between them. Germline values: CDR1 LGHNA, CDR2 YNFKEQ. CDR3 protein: CASSQDLLGSTVSYGYTF. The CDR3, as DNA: TGTGCCAGCAGCCAAGATTTGTTGGGCAGCACCGTTAGCTATGGCTACACCTTC.

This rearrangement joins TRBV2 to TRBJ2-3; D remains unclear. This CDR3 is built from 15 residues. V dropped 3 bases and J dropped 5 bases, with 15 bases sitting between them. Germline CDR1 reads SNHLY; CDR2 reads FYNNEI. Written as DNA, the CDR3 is TGTGCCAGCAGTGACTGGCTAGAGGTGGAAGATACGCAGTATTTT. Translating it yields CASSDWLEVEDTQYF.

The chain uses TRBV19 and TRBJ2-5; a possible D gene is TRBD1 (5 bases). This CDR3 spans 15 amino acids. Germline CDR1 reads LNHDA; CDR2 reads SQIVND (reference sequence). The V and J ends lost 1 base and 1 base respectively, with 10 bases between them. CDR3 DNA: TGTGCCAGTAGTATAGTATGGGGCAGCCAAGAGACCCAGTACTTC. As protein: CASSIVWGSQETQYF.

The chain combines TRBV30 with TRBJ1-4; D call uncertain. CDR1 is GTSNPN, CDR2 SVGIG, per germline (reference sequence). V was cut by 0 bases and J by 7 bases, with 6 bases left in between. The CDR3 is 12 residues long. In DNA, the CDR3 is TGTGCCTGGAGTGTAGAGGTTGAAAAACTGTTTTTT. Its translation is CAWSVEVEKLFF.

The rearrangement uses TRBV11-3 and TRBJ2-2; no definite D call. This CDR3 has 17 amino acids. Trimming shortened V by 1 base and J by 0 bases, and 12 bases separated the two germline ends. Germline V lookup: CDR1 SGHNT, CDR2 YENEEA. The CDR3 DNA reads TGTGCCAGCAGCTTAGGGATAGTGGCTTCGAACACCGGGGAGCTGTTTTTT. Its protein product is CASSLGIVASNTGELFF.

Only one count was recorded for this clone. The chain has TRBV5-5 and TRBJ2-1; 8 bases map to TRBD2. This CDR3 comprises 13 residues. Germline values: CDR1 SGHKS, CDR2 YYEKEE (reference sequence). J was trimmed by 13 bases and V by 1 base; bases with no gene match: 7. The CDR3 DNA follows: TGTGCCAGCAGCTTGAGCGGGAGCCTAGTTCAGTTCTTC. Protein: CASSLSGSLVQFF.

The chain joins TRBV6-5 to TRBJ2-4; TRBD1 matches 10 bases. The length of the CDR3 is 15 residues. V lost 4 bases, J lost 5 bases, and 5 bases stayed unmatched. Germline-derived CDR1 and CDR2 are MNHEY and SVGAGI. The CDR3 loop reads CASSFDRGRENIQYF. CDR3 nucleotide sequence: TGTGCCAGCAGTTTCGACAGGGGGCGAGAAAACATTCAGTACTTC.

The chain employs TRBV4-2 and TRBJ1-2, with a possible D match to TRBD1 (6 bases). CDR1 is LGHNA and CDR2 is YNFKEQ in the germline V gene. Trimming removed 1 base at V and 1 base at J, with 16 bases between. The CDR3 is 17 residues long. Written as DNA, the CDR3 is TGTGCCAGCAGCCAAGGGTCGGGGACATCTCTTAACTATGGCTACACCTTC. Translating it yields CASSQGSGTSLNYGYTF.

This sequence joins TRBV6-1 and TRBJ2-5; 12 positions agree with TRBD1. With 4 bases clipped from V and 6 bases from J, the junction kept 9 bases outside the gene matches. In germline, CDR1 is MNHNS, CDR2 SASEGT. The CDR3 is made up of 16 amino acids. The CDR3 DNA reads TGTGCCAGCAGTGTTTCCGGGACAGGGGGCGGAAAGACCCAGTACTTC. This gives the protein CASSVSGTGGGKTQYF.

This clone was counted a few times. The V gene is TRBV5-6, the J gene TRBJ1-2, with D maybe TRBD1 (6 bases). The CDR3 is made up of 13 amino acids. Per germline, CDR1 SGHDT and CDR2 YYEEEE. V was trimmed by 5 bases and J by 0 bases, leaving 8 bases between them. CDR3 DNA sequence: TGTGCCAGCAGGAGGACAGCTAACTATGGCTACACCTTC. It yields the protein CASRRTANYGYTF.

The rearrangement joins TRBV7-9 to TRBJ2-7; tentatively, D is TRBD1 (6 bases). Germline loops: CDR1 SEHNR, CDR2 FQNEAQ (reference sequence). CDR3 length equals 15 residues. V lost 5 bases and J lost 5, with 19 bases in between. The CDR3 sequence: CASSDYRERHDEQYF. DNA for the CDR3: TGTGCCAGCAGCGATTACAGGGAAAGGCACGACGAGCAGTACTTC.